This passage covers 5 T cell receptor beta chains from one sample sequenced in a study of blood T cell repertoires in COVID-19 (dated by TCRdb to between 2020 and 2021). Library creation used the immunoSEQ multiplex PCR assay. Here the immuneACCESS table is served through TCRdb, limited to in-frame sequences with V and J called. Missing clones are a known gap in these copies; in checked studies unresolved V genes cover under half, and the rest lacks a known reason. The sample profile shows about 340,000 clones; 80% to 90% of them were found once. Clones ranked in the top ten supply roughly 6.3% of the sample. The specimen was peripheral blood. These TCRs come from a woman aged 50 to 60 with COVID-19, enrolled during active disease.

This chain connects TRBV18 to TRBJ1-2; tentatively, D is TRBD1 (6 bases). The length of the CDR3 is 14 residues. CDR1 KGHSH and CDR2 LQKENI come from the germline V gene. V shed 5 bases and J shed 4 bases, with 14 bases lying between them. The chain's CDR3 is CASSGAGEGYGYTF. The DNA of the CDR3 is TGTGCCAGCTCAGGGGCAGGGGAAGGCTATGGCTACACCTTC.

V and J are TRBV5-4 and TRBJ2-1; perhaps TRBD2 as D (6 bases). Trimming took 4 bases from V and 4 from J, leaving 30 bases between them. The length of the CDR3 is 20 residues. Germline V gene sequence: CDR1 SGHNT, CDR2 YYREEE (reference sequence). Written as DNA, the CDR3 is TGTGCCAGCAGCAGTAGGCGGGGCGGGCTCCACCCCAGTTTTTACAATGAGCAGTTCTTC. Its translation: CASSSRRGGLHPSFYNEQFF.

This chain links TRBV7-8 with TRBJ2-7; D might be TRBD1 (5 bases). CDR1 and CDR2 (germline): SGHVS, FQNEAQ. V was trimmed by 6 bases and J by 7 bases, leaving 13 bases between them. This CDR3 comprises 12 residues. CDR3 amino acids: CASRHTGVEQYF. The CDR3 DNA follows: TGTGCCAGCAGGCACACAGGAGTAGAGCAGTACTTC.

The rearrangement uses TRBV19 and TRBJ2-6; maybe TRBD1 (6 bases). V was clipped by 6 bases and J by 0 bases, with 15 bases between them. Germline values: CDR1 LNHDA, CDR2 SQIVND (reference sequence). The CDR3 is 17 amino acids. CDR3 loop: CASSPDSPYSGANVLTF. In DNA form, the CDR3 reads TGTGCCAGTAGCCCGGACAGTCCTTACTCTGGGGCCAACGTCCTGACTTTC.

This chain joins TRBV9 and TRBJ2-3; a weak D match, TRBD2 (5 bases). This CDR3 has 15 residues. The V and J ends lost 3 bases and 0 bases respectively, with 11 bases between them. Looked up from germline, CDR1 is SGDLS and CDR2 is YYNGEE. CDR3 nucleotide sequence: TGTGCCAGCAGCGATGGACTTTCTAGCACAGATACGCAGTATTTT. Protein product: CASSDGLSSTDTQYF. Supplemented by reference TRBV9 and TRBJ2-3, the full variable domain reads DSGVTQTPKHLITATGQRVTLRCSPRSGDLSVYWYQQSLDQGLQFLIQYYNGEERAKGNILERFSAQQFPDLHSELNLSSLELGDSALYFCASSDGLSSTDTQYFGPGTRLTVL.